This T cell receptor (beta chain) is from a study of tumor-infiltrating lymphocytes in primary liver carcinoma. Study-wide background: The patients included men and women who were aged 30 to 69 years.

Findings of the study overall: Tumor-adjacent and tumor-blood pairs displayed less overlap than did pairs of tumor regions.

Co-extracting RNA and DNA was done with 20-30 mg of unsorted bulk tissue as input. The CDR3 length is 14 residues. A word on this clonotype: The target antigen is unknown. One junction end disagrees with the germline gene, perhaps due to a read error.

Starting from roughly 540 ng of total RNA, TCR beta cDNA was produced with a primer in the constant region. Libraries covering TCR beta were generated through three nested multiplex PCR rounds (using a slightly modified ARM-PCR). The first two PCR rounds used TRBV1-TRBV30 primers with a Cbeta primer, nine to eleven cycles each. Each CDR3 protein gets one entry after TCRdb re-called the multiplex PCR reads with MiXCR. This table has roughly 91,000 distinct CDR3 sequences, roughly 69% appearing once. The sample was liver tumor tissue from sampling region 5. Subset defined: tumor region T5, tumor centre. The source of this sequence is a woman aged 55-69 years with primary liver carcinoma and hepatitis B virus infection. The rearrangement joins TRBV12-3 or TRBV12-4 to TRBJ1-3; the D is unclear. The CDR3 loop reads CASGLRVDGNTTYF. The CDR3 DNA sequence: TGTGCCAGCGGTTTAAGAGTAGATGGAAACACCACATATTTT.